This entry describes one T cell receptor beta chain. Trimming took 5 bases from V and 0 from J, leaving 13 bases between them. The CDR3 spans 15 residues. In germline, CDR1 is SGHTA, CDR2 FQGNSA. In the original processing: Amplifying reference gene primers gave estimates of nucleated cell counts. Data came from immunoSEQ multiplex PCR; TCRdb stores just in-frame clones and leaves some out. The DNA gave D and trimming, while V, J and clone size come from that table. This sample has some 300,000 clones, with nearly 90% found just once. Participant age was about 18 to 89 years, and participants resided in fewer than 25 US areas. The study recruited exposed participants who had met a COVID-19 case within 2 weeks before entry. This entry belongs to a study of blood T cell repertoires in COVID-19. Turning to the study itself: From T cells, B-cell-depleted T cells, or PBMCs came the material, which was cDNA or gDNA.

The V call is TRBV7-2, the J call TRBJ1-1; possibly TRBD1 for D (5 bases). The sequenced material came from PBMCs or T cells enriched from blood (not recorded which). The receptor comes from a woman in her fifties or sixties who had been exposed to COVID-19. As DNA, the CDR3 is TGTGCCAGCAGCCCCGGGGGAGGGCTGAACACTGAAGCTTTCTTT. It encodes CASSPGGGLNTEAFF.